The 19 T cell receptor beta chains below come from one sample, sequenced in a study of blood T cells in healthy people across ages. A second about 6 to 11 cycle PCR used barcoded and J-beta primers. TCRdb re-called the 5' RACE reads through MiXCR, storing one row per CDR3 protein. In the table there are around 900,000 distinct CDR3 sequences, about 28% of which are singletons. The sequencing input was blood. Source of these receptors: a woman of 80 years or more in good health.

This clonotype was counted ten times or more. This sequence joins TRBV20-1 and TRBJ2-5; TRBD1 aligns across 8 bases. With V trimmed by 1 base and J by 5 bases, 18 bases remained unmatched. The V gene's germline CDR1 is DFQATT and CDR2 SNEGSKA (reference sequence). The CDR3 loop spans 18 amino acids. The CDR3 region has the DNA TGCAGTGCTAGAGCTACGGAAGGATTCAGGGGGCTGGGGGAGACCCAGTACTTC. This encodes CSARATEGFRGLGETQYF.

Turning to this clonotype: This may arise from a read error, as a much more abundant clone is one base away. The genes are TRBV28 and TRBJ2-1; the D gene is possibly TRBD1 (5 bases). The germline CDR1 and CDR2 sequences are MDHEN and SYDVKM. The V end was cut by 4 bases, the J end by 5 bases, with 12 bases between. This CDR3 is 14 amino acids long. CDR3 residues: CASSSGAENNEQFF. The CDR3 DNA sequence: TGTGCCAGCAGTTCTGGGGCAGAAAACAATGAGCAGTTCTTC.

Ten or more counts support this clonotype. The chain has TRBV7-8 and TRBJ2-7, with D unclear. Trimming shortened V by 0 bases and J by 0 bases, and 6 bases separated the two germline ends. Germline V gives CDR1 SGHVS, CDR2 FQNEAQ. The CDR3 has 14 amino acids. This CDR3 reads CASSLAPSSYEQYF. In nucleotides, the CDR3 is TGTGCCAGCAGCTTAGCGCCTAGCTCCTACGAGCAGTACTTC.

Here the CDR3 reads CSARVGVAWNTEAFF. The CDR3 DNA reads as TGCAGTGCTAGAGTTGGGGTCGCCTGGAACACTGAAGCTTTCTTT. The V and J genes are TRBV20-1 and TRBJ1-1; D is unclear. Germline values: CDR1 DFQATT, CDR2 SNEGSKA (reference sequence). Trimming pared 1 base from V and 1 base from J, leaving 13 bases between. The CDR3 covers 15 residues.

This clonotype was recorded many times. The chain employs TRBV7-9 and TRBJ1-2; perhaps TRBD1 as D (6 bases). The V gene's germline CDR1 is SEHNR and CDR2 FQNEAQ (reference sequence). V lost 5 bases to trimming and J lost 2 bases, with 9 bases between them. This CDR3 has 13 residues. CDR3 DNA: TGTGCCAGCAGCCCGGACAGCAACTATGGCTACACCTTC. This translates into CASSPDSNYGYTF.

This clonotype came up a few times. This could be a read error, since a much larger clone is one nucleotide away. The chain employs TRBV27 and TRBJ2-5; 12 bases line up with TRBD1. The CDR3 has 13 residues. Unmatched junction bases numbered 5, after V lost 9 bases and J lost 6 bases. Germline V gene data show CDR1 as MNHEY and CDR2 as SMNVEV (reference sequence). The DNA for the CDR3 is TGTGCCAGGGGACAGGGGGCGTCGAAGACCCAGTACTTC. This sequence encodes CARGQGASKTQYF.

This chain uses TRBV6-1 with TRBJ1-5, with 8 bases identical to TRBD1. V was pared by 6 bases and J by 2 bases, with 6 bases of the junction left unmatched. Per germline, CDR1 MNHNS and CDR2 SASEGT. CDR3 length: 15 amino acids. CDR3 DNA: TGTGCCAGCAGATTGGAACAGGGGGGCAATCAGCCCCAGCATTTT. Translating gives CASRLEQGGNQPQHF.

Worth noting for this clonotype: A much larger clone differs from this one at a single base, so this may be a read error. This chain joins TRBV2 and TRBJ2-4; D tentatively fits TRBD1 or TRBD2 (6 bases each). Germline CDR1 is SNHLY and CDR2 is FYNNEI. This CDR3 has 15 residues. Trimming removed 3 bases from V and 13 bases from J, with 22 bases in between. The CDR3: CASSELQGTYNEQYF. The CDR3, as DNA: TGTGCCAGCAGTGAGCTTCAGGGGACTTACAATGAGCAGTACTTC.

The chain recombines TRBV21-1 with TRBJ2-2; TRBD2 was called by the table and not checked on the DNA. TRBV21-1 is a recognized pseudogene. The CDR3 is 15 amino acids. The CDR3 region is CASSKRAGSTGELFF. DNA of the CDR3: TGTGCCAGCAGCAAAAGGGCAGGTTCCACCGGGGAGCTGTTTTTT.

This clonotype showed up many times. The V call is TRBV12-3 or TRBV12-4, the J call TRBJ2-3; 11 bases are a match to TRBD2. V gave up 3 bases and J gave up 2 bases; unmatched junction bases: 4. This CDR3 region has 16 residues. The chain's CDR3 is CASSFTSGGPTDTQYF. The CDR3 bases are TGTGCCAGCAGTTTCACTAGCGGGGGTCCCACAGATACGCAGTATTTT.

This clonotype was found a few times. The rearrangement uses TRBV29-1 and TRBJ1-1, with D unresolved. The germline V gene has CDR1 SQVTM and CDR2 ANQGSEA. V was pared by 1 base and J by 1 base, with 7 bases between. This CDR3 spans 13 amino acids. The CDR3 reads CSVEVLGNTEAFF. The CDR3 coding sequence is TGCAGCGTTGAAGTGCTGGGGAACACTGAAGCTTTCTTT.

The count of this clonotype is one. The chain is built from TRBV19 and TRBJ1-5; D not resolved. The CDR3 runs 15 residues. Germline lookup yields CDR1 LNHDA and CDR2 SQIVND (reference sequence). V lost 6 bases, J lost 0 bases, and 12 bases lay in between. CDR3: CASRPGQYSNQPQHF. The CDR3 nucleotides are TGTGCCAGTAGACCGGGCCAATATAGCAATCAGCCCCAGCATTTT.

This clonotype showed up many times. The rearrangement uses TRBV20-1 and TRBJ2-3; D remains ambiguous. Germline CDR1 DFQATT, CDR2 SNEGSKA (reference sequence). Trimming left V 0 bases short and J 10 bases short, with 11 bases between. CDR3 length: 12 residues. DNA for the CDR3: TGCAGTGCTAGAGAACGCCCCGATCCGCAGTATTTT. It codes for CSARERPDPQYF.

Comments on this clonotype: The junction shows a germline mismatch at one end, possibly a read error. The CDR3, as DNA: TGTGCCGGCAGTCCGGAAAGCAATCAGCCCCAGCATTTT. This gives the protein CAGSPESNQPQHF. The V call is TRBV27, the J call TRBJ1-5; unclear D gene. The CDR3 totals 13 residues. The V gene's germline CDR1 is MNHEY and CDR2 SMNVEV (reference sequence).

V is TRBV7-2 and J is TRBJ1-2; D is undetermined. CDR1 and CDR2 from the germline V gene are SGHTA and FQGNSA. V shed 5 bases and J shed 4 bases, with 20 bases lying between them. The CDR3 has 16 residues. The DNA of the CDR3 is TGTGCCAGCAGCCCCGCATTCTTTGGCAGTCTCTATGGCTACACCTTC. Its translation is CASSPAFFGSLYGYTF.

Ten or more counts support this clonotype. V usage is TRBV12-3 or TRBV12-4 and J usage is TRBJ1-5; D gene uncertain. The CDR3 has 17 residues. The V end was cut by 2 bases, the J end by 2 bases, with 16 bases between. The CDR3 DNA reads TGTGCCAGCAGTTTATGGGAGTCGGCTCTCGGCAATCAGCCCCAGCATTTT. It yields the protein CASSLWESALGNQPQHF.

This clonotype was seen a few times. The chain recombines TRBV12-3 or TRBV12-4 with TRBJ1-2; 7 bases align to TRBD1. V was pared by 0 bases and J by 7 bases, with 5 bases of the junction left unmatched. This CDR3 is 14 amino acids long. The CDR3: CASSLAQTGSGYTF. CDR3 sequence (DNA): TGTGCCAGCAGTTTAGCGCAGACAGGGAGTGGCTACACCTTC.

This chain connects TRBV5-1 to TRBJ2-7; D is tentatively TRBD1 or TRBD2 (5 bases each). The CDR3 spans 15 residues. V was pared by 6 bases and J by 2 bases, with 18 bases between. Germline loops: CDR1 SGHRS, CDR2 YFSETQ. The CDR3 DNA reads as TGCGCCAGCACCCCCAGTTTGGGGACGACCTACGAGCAGTACTTC. As protein: CASTPSLGTTYEQYF.

The chain couples TRBV5-5 to TRBJ2-5; a possible D gene is TRBD1 (6 bases). V was trimmed by 0 bases and J by 11 bases, leaving 17 bases between them. The V gene's germline CDR1 is SGHKS and CDR2 YYEKEE (reference sequence). The CDR3 runs 14 residues. CDR3 residues: CASSLVTGNNEQYF. In nucleotides, the CDR3 is TGTGCCAGCAGCTTGGTTACAGGGAACAATGAGCAGTACTTC.